The clone carrying this T cell receptor (beta chain) has a handful of counts. Its antigen is still unknown. As for treatment: oral pan-JAK inhibitor, 5-10 mg twice daily. Obtained from alopecia areata patients were lesional scalp punch biopsies along with peripheral blood. This record comes from a study of CD8+ T cells in alopecia areata. Findings of the study overall: The study also sequences resident alphabeta T cells of normal skin in scalp samples. Significant decreases in scalp clonality and expanded CD8+ clones followed tofacitinib treatment.

The CDR3 spans 17 residues. The ends were cut back, 1 base at V and 2 bases at J, with 16 bases in the middle. CDR1 is SGHAT and CDR2 is FQNNGV in the germline V gene. Extraction of RNA preceded its reverse transcription into cDNA, which served as the sequencing template. Libraries were prepared by immunoSEQ multiplex PCR; TCRdb keeps only in-frame clonotypes and omits some of them. The table lists around 210,000 clones, under 70% of them singletons. This sequence joins TRBV11-2 and TRBJ2-3; D possibly corresponds to TRBD1 (5 bases). Sample: CD4+ T cells sorted from blood, taken at week 4, from a patient treated with tofacitinib. The clonotype comes from a human donor with alopecia areata. CDR3: CASSLGTPAVLTDTQYF. In DNA form, the CDR3 reads TGTGCCAGCAGCTTAGGGACACCCGCGGTGCTCACAGATACGCAGTATTTT.